The 15 T cell receptor beta chains below were found in one sample sequenced in a study of T cells in women clearing cervical HPV infection. The protocol was immunoSEQ multiplex PCR, while the TCRdb copy is restricted to in-frame clones and leaves out a portion. The sample includes around 17,000 clones. What was sequenced was blood buffy coat. These TCRs come from a woman between 18 and 69 years old with a cervical HPV16 infection that either progressed to CIN3+ or cleared (not recorded which).

On this clone: The read stops 3 residues short of the end of the CDR3; the missing end is completed from the germline J gene. V gene TRBV13 combines with J gene TRBJ1-2; D is unresolved. CDR1 is PRHDT and CDR2 is FYEKMQ in the germline V gene (reference sequence). The V gene lost 1 base and the J gene lost 7 bases, with 13 bases spanning the gap. The CDR3 is 14 amino acids. CDR3 in amino acids: CASSLETDPGGYTF. The covered CDR3 bases are TGTGCCAGCAGCTTAGAAACAGACCCTGGTGGC.

In regard to this clone: Read data end 3 residues before the CDR3 end; the end is taken from the germline J gene. The rearrangement uses TRBV20-1 and TRBJ1-2, with TRBD1 matching 8 bases. With 0 bases clipped from V and 7 bases from J, the junction kept 19 bases outside the gene matches. Germline CDR1 and CDR2: DFQATT and SNEGSKA (reference sequence). CDR3 size: 18 residues. The sequenced part of the CDR3 DNA is TGCAGTGCTAGAGATACCCCGGAGGGGACAGGCCGTTCTGGTGGC. Translating it yields CSARDTPEGTGRSGG. The entire CDR3 protein is CSARDTPEGTGRSGGYTF.

Regarding this clone: From the germline J gene comes the end of the CDR3, since the read stops 3 residues before it. The chain employs TRBV2 and TRBJ2-7; TRBD1 is a possible D gene (6 bases). Germline V gene data show CDR1 as SNHLY and CDR2 as FYNNEI. This CDR3 is 12 amino acids long. V lost 6 bases to trimming and J lost 2 bases, with 8 bases between them. The CDR3 loop reads CASRTGPYEQYF. The sequenced part of the CDR3 DNA is TGTGCCAGCAGAACAGGGCCCTACGAG.

Of note for this clone: The read terminates 3 residues ahead of where the CDR3 ends, so the germline J gene completes it. The gene calls are TRBV5-1 and TRBJ1-1; a possible D gene is TRBD1 (5 bases). Trimming stripped 3 bases from V and 7 bases from J, with 13 bases between. The CDR3 spans 13 residues. Germline V lookup: CDR1 SGHRS, CDR2 YFSETQ. CDR3 protein: CASSSTAGLEAFF. The part of the CDR3 DNA that was read is TGCGCCAGCAGCTCGACAGCGGGACTTGAA.

Comment on this clone: The read gets to within 3 residues of the CDR3 end, and the germline J gene fills in the rest. The V and J genes are TRBV20-1 and TRBJ1-5; a weak D match, TRBD1 (5 bases). Looked up from germline, CDR1 is DFQATT and CDR2 is SNEGSKA (reference sequence). The CDR3 runs to 13 residues. V lost 3 bases and J lost 6, with 12 bases in between. This chain's CDR3 is CSASLGQGQPQHF. CDR3 DNA (partial): TGCAGTGCTAGCTTGGGGCAGGGTCAGCCC.

About this clone itself: The read falls 3 residues short of the CDR3 end, and the missing part is taken from the germline J gene. This chain uses TRBV28 with TRBJ2-1; 7 bases are shared with TRBD2. CDR3 size: 14 residues. Looked up from germline, CDR1 is MDHEN and CDR2 is SYDVKM. The trim removed 5 bases at V and 1 base at J, leaving 2 bases unmatched. The CDR3 bases that were read are TGTGCCAGCAGTACCGGGGGGTCCTACAATGAG. It specifies CASSTGGSYNE. The whole CDR3 reads CASSTGGSYNEQFF.

Details on this clone: The read comes to an end 3 residues before the CDR3 does, leaving the germline J gene to fill in the end. The V call is TRBV19, the J call TRBJ2-7, with 8 nucleotides matching TRBD1. This CDR3 has 13 residues. V lost 4 bases and J lost 3; bases outside the gene matches: 2. The germline V gene encodes CDR1 LNHDA and CDR2 SQIVND (reference sequence). The CDR3 bases that were read are TGTGCCAGTAGTAAGGACAGGGACTACGAG. It specifies CASSKDRDYE. The CDR3 in its entirety is CASSKDRDYEQYF. The variable domain in full, completed from reference TRBV19 and TRBJ2-7, reads DGGITQSPKYLFRKEGQNVTLSCEQNLNHDAMYWYRQDPGQGLRLIYYSQIVNDFQKGDIAEGYSVSREKKESFPLTVTSAQKNPTAFYLCASSKDRDYEQYFGPGTRLTVT.

This clone counts as medium-sized by frequency. Coverage ceases 3 residues before the CDR3 finishes, and the germline J gene fills in the end. The chain carries TRBV10-2 and TRBJ2-3, with D possibly TRBD2 on 6 matching bases. Germline CDR1 is WSHSY and CDR2 is SAAADI. The CDR3 spans 14 residues. The V gene lost 7 bases and the J gene lost 4 bases, with 15 bases spanning the gap. CDR3 DNA, as far as it was read: TGCGCCAGCACCGGGGGATTATCCGCAGATACG. This encodes CASTGGLSADT. The complete CDR3 protein is CASTGGLSADTQYF.

As regards this clone: The missing CDR3 end, 3 residues past where the read stops, is filled in from the germline J gene. The V call is TRBV19, the J call TRBJ2-2; 11 bases line up with TRBD2. The germline V gene encodes CDR1 LNHDA and CDR2 SQIVND (reference sequence). The ends lost 8 bases at V and 1 base at J; junction bases unmatched: 6. This CDR3 comprises 16 residues. CDR3 in amino acids: CASVGLAAQNTGELFF. The DNA read from the CDR3 is TGTGCCAGTGTGGGACTAGCGGCGCAGAACACCGGGGAG.

A remark on this clone: The read stops 3 residues short of the end of the CDR3; the missing end is completed from the germline J gene. This chain links TRBV7-2 with TRBJ2-7; maybe TRBD1 (6 bases). Looked up from germline, CDR1 is SGHTA and CDR2 is FQGNSA. V gave up 5 bases and J gave up 0 bases, with 14 bases separating them. This CDR3 is built from 15 residues. This chain's CDR3 is CASSDWTATSYEQYF. CDR3 bases read: TGTGCCAGCAGCGACTGGACAGCGACCTCCTACGAG.

Comment on this clone: The read ends 3 residues shy of where the CDR3 ends; the end is completed using the germline J gene. This rearrangement joins TRBV7-6 to TRBJ2-3, with D possibly called TRBD1 or TRBD2 (5 bases each). Trimming pared 5 bases from V and 0 bases from J, leaving 15 bases between. The CDR3 consists of 16 residues. Germline loops: CDR1 SGHVS, CDR2 FNYEAQ. This CDR3 is CASSQGRRLSTDTQYF. The CDR3 DNA, read in part, is TGTGCCAGCAGCCAGGGCCGGAGGCTTAGCACAGATACG.

Notes on this clone: The CDR3 is cut off 3 residues early in the read; its end comes from the germline J gene. The chain has TRBV6-1 and TRBJ1-1; no clear D. The germline CDR1 and CDR2 sequences are MNHNS and SASEGT. The V end was cut by 3 bases, the J end by 1 base, with 3 bases between. The CDR3 has 12 residues. The CDR3 reads CASSDRNTEAFF. Partial CDR3 DNA: TGTGCCAGCAGTGACAGGAACACTGAA.

To note about this clone: The read terminates 3 residues before the CDR3 end, so the remaining end is supplied by the germline J gene. The chain carries TRBV5-6 and TRBJ2-1; TRBD1 aligns across 11 bases. V was pared by 1 base and J by 9 bases, with 6 bases of the junction left unmatched. The CDR3 runs 15 residues. Per germline, CDR1 SGHDT and CDR2 YYEEEE. The DNA read from the CDR3 is TGTGCCAGCAGCTTGCAGGGACAGGGGGTCGGTGAG. Residues: CASSLQGQGVGE. The entire CDR3 protein is CASSLQGQGVGEQFF.

With regard to this clone: The read ends 3 residues early relative to the CDR3; the germline J gene fills the gap. This rearrangement joins TRBV10-3 to TRBJ2-1; D is perhaps TRBD2 (8 bases). CDR1 and CDR2 (germline): ENHRY, SYGVKD. V was pared by 10 bases and J by 9 bases, with 16 bases between. The CDR3 consists of 12 residues. The sequenced part of the CDR3 DNA is TGTGCCACCCGGGAGGGGGCGAGTGAG. Protein sequence: CATREGASE. The complete CDR3 protein is CATREGASEQFF.

Frequency places this clone as medium-sized. CDR3: CASSVDVTPKENGYTF. The sequenced part of the CDR3 DNA is TGTGCCAGCAGTGTTGACGTGACACCTAAAGAGAATGGC. This chain joins TRBV2 and TRBJ1-2; D is unclear. The DNA ends 3 residues before the CDR3 does, and the rest of the CDR3 is filled in from the germline J gene. CDR3 length: 16 residues. From germline, CDR1 is SNHLY and CDR2 FYNNEI. The V and J ends lost 4 bases and 6 bases respectively, with 21 bases between them.